This T cell receptor beta chain was captured in a study of T cell changes during pregnancy in multiple sclerosis. This CDR3 spans 14 amino acids. V gave up 2 bases and J gave up 5 bases, with 12 bases separating them. Germline CDR1 is KGHSH and CDR2 is LQKENI. Sequencing used immunoSEQ multiplex PCR; TCRdb keeps in-frame clones, though not all of them. The sample records 36,000 or so clones, around 92% being singletons. The TCR was taken from a female donor with multiple sclerosis, enrolled in a pregnancy study. The rearrangement uses TRBV18 and TRBJ1-2; D is possibly TRBD1 (6 bases). Source material: PBMCs (not recorded whether the cells were cultured). The CDR3 is CASSPSDSFYGYTF. The CDR3 coding sequence is TGTGCCAGCTCACCATCGGACAGTTTTTATGGCTACACCTTC.